The next 22 T cell receptor beta chains were all read from a single sample in a study of immune evolution from preneoplasia to lung adenocarcinoma. Clones were sequenced by immunoSEQ multiplex PCR, and TCRdb holds only the in-frame ones, with some missing. The sample holds tens of thousands of clones, approximately 79% seen once. The specimen was FFPE invasive lung adenocarcinoma tissue. The receptors shown here come from a person aged 55 to 75 with lung adenocarcinoma.

In its sample, this clone was seen a few times. The chain combines TRBV5-6 with TRBJ2-7, with TRBD1 matching over 8 bases. Germline V gene data show CDR1 as SGHDT and CDR2 as YYEEEE. This CDR3 comprises 14 residues. The junction had 8 bases not matched to a gene; V was cut back by 3 bases and J by 6 bases. The CDR3 reads CASSSGQGRSEQYF. DNA for the CDR3: TGTGCCAGCAGCTCCGGACAGGGCCGGAGCGAGCAGTACTTC.

The CDR3, as DNA: TGTGCTAGTGGTTTGGAGGGTTATAGCAATCAGCCCCAGCATTTT. Its protein is CASGLEGYSNQPQHF. The V gene is TRBV12-5, the J gene TRBJ1-5; D gene uncertain. Trimming removed 1 base from V and 0 bases from J, with 7 bases in between. The CDR3 has 15 amino acids. CDR1 is LGHNT and CDR2 is FRNRAP in the germline V gene.

Within the sample, this clone is medium-sized (0.01 to 0.1%). The chain couples TRBV28 to TRBJ2-6, with D perhaps TRBD1 (5 bases). The germline gives CDR1 MDHEN, CDR2 SYDVKM. V lost 8 bases to trimming and J lost 5 bases, with 10 bases between them. This CDR3 has 13 amino acids. The CDR3 spells CASGNRRANVLTF. Here the CDR3 DNA reads TGTGCCAGCGGTAACAGGAGGGCCAACGTCCTGACTTTC.

The J gene is TRBJ2-1, the V gene TRBV7-8; TRBD1 matches 11 bases. CDR3 size: 15 residues. V dropped 6 bases and J dropped 7; count of bases not matched to a gene: 8. Germline assignment: CDR1 SGHVS and CDR2 FQNEAQ. In nucleotides, the CDR3 is TGTGCCAGCAGGGAAAGGACAGGGGGCAAGAATGAGCAGTTCTTC. Translated, it gives CASRERTGGKNEQFF. The complete variable domain, with remaining parts taken from reference TRBV7-8 and TRBJ2-1, reads GAGVSQSPRYKVAKRGQDVALRCDPISGHVSLFWYQQALGQGPEFLTYFQNEAQLDKSGLPSDRFFAERPEGSVSTLKIQRTQQEDSAVYLCASRERTGGKNEQFFGPGTRLTVL.

The J gene is TRBJ2-7, the V gene TRBV5-4; TRBD2 aligns across 12 bases. Germline V gives CDR1 SGHNT, CDR2 YYREEE (reference sequence). J gave up 3 bases and V 4 bases, and 8 bases lay outside the gene matches. The length of the CDR3 is 16 residues. The CDR3 bases are TGTGCCAGCAGCGGGGGACTAGCGGGCCGATTCTACGAGCAGTACTTC. As protein: CASSGGLAGRFYEQYF.

V is TRBV21-1 and J is TRBJ2-1. TRBV21-1 counts as a pseudogene. The CDR3 spans 20 residues. The CDR3 here is CASSKEGRPHRRPYYNEQFF. The CDR3, as DNA: TGTGCCAGCAGCAAAGAGGGCAGGCCTCACCGCCGTCCTTACTACAATGAGCAGTTCTTC.

This clone was observed a handful of times. The chain links TRBV19 to TRBJ1-2, with D unresolved. The CDR3 extends over 14 amino acids. Germline V gives CDR1 LNHDA, CDR2 SQIVND (reference sequence). With 3 bases removed from V and 8 bases from J, the gap between germline ends came to 16 bases. CDR3 nucleotide sequence: TGTGCCAGTAGTATGCCGGACCAAAGGTACGGCTACACCTTC. Translating gives CASSMPDQRYGYTF.

V is TRBV9 and J is TRBJ2-5; 9 nucleotides align to TRBD1. The CDR3 spans 15 residues. With 0 bases clipped from V and 5 bases from J, the junction kept 5 bases outside the gene matches. The germline CDR1 and CDR2 sequences are SGDLS and YYNGEE. Written as DNA, the CDR3 is TGTGCCAGCAGCGTAGTAGGGGACAGGGAGGAGACCCAGTACTTC. Translated: CASSVVGDREETQYF.

The V and J genes are TRBV14 and TRBJ2-1; D uncertain. The CDR3 runs to 15 residues. Looked up from germline, CDR1 is SGHDN and CDR2 is FVKESK. V was clipped by 4 bases and J by 3 bases, with 13 bases between them. DNA for the CDR3: TGTGCCAGCAGCCTCCCGGGTGTAGGCTACAATGAGCAGTTCTTC. Residues: CASSLPGVGYNEQFF.

The V and J genes are TRBV30 and TRBJ2-7; weak D call: TRBD1 (6 bases). The CDR3 loop spans 15 amino acids. Trimming cost V 0 bases and J 5 bases, with 17 bases left between them. CDR1 is GTSNPN and CDR2 is SVGIG in the germline V gene (reference sequence). This CDR3 reads CAWSVGGKTGNEQYF. CDR3 nucleotide sequence: TGTGCCTGGAGTGTAGGAGGAAAGACAGGTAACGAGCAGTACTTC. The variable domain in full, with the rest retrieved from reference TRBV30 and TRBJ2-7, is SQTIHQWPATLVQPVGSPLSLECTVEGTSNPNLYWYRQAAGRGLQLLFYSVGIGQISSEVPQNLSASRPQDRQFILSSKKLLLSDSGFYLCAWSVGGKTGNEQYFGPGTRLTVT.

This clone has more than one count but fewer than ten. The same CDR3 is also encoded by other DNA sequences in this sample. This chain uses TRBV5-6 with TRBJ2-5, with TRBD2 matching over 10 bases. The CDR3 covers 15 residues. CDR1 and CDR2 from the germline V gene are SGHDT and YYEEEE. V lost 4 bases and J lost 5; bases outside the gene matches: 8. CDR3 in amino acids: CASSLLAGGRETQYF. The CDR3 region has the DNA TGTGCCAGCAGCCTTTTAGCGGGAGGCCGGGAGACCCAGTACTTC.

The genes are TRBV27 and TRBJ1-1; D remains ambiguous. V was cut by 6 bases and J by 2 bases, with 13 bases left in between. This CDR3 is built from 14 residues. In germline, CDR1 is MNHEY, CDR2 SMNVEV (reference sequence). The CDR3 is CASRQTNINTEAFF. The DNA for the CDR3 is TGTGCCAGCAGGCAAACCAACATTAACACTGAAGCTTTCTTT.

The chain has TRBV28 and TRBJ1-3; D possibly corresponds to TRBD1 (5 bases). The CDR3 consists of 11 residues. V lost 5 bases and J 9 bases, leaving 8 bases between the germline ends. Germline CDR1 MDHEN, CDR2 SYDVKM. The CDR3 sequence: CASSRQRTIYF. The CDR3 DNA reads as TGTGCCAGCAGTAGACAGCGCACCATATATTTT.

The rearrangement joins TRBV23-1 to TRBJ2-2; the D is unclear. TRBV23-1 is an open reading frame whose function is uncertain. This CDR3 has 16 amino acids. Trimming took off 0 bases at V and 4 bases at J, with 12 bases between the two ends. The CDR3 DNA is TGCGCCAGCAGTCAATCAAGAAGGGTGGGCACCGGGGAGCTGTTTTTT. Residues: CASSQSRRVGTGELFF.

The rearrangement joins TRBV7-8 to TRBJ2-4; D possibly corresponds to TRBD2 (6 bases). Between the trimmed V and J ends, which lost 5 bases and 1 base, there was a span of 27 bases. The germline V gene has CDR1 SGHVS and CDR2 FQNEAQ. The CDR3 spans 20 residues. CDR3 coding DNA: TGTGCCAGCAGCCCCCAACGGCGGGACTCGCCGTTAATCGCCAAAAACATTCAGTACTTC. It codes for CASSPQRRDSPLIAKNIQYF.

This sequence joins TRBV14 and TRBJ2-7, with D uncertain. Between the trimmed V and J ends, which lost 1 base and 2 bases, there was a span of 3 bases. The CDR3 sequence is 12 residues long. CDR1 and CDR2 (germline): SGHDN, FVKESK. The chain's CDR3 is CASSQGPYEQYF. As DNA, the CDR3 is TGTGCCAGCAGCCAAGGGCCCTACGAGCAGTACTTC.

The J gene is TRBJ2-7, the V gene TRBV28; D is unclear. The CDR3 sequence is 13 residues long. V was shortened by 4 bases and J by 12 bases, with 19 bases between the two germline ends. Germline assignment: CDR1 MDHEN and CDR2 SYDVKM. DNA for the CDR3: TGTGCCAGCAGTTCAGTTGGTGGGGTGCTTTGGTACTTC. This translates into CASSSVGGVLWYF.

This sequence joins TRBV5-1 and TRBJ2-2, with 8 positions matching TRBD2. The CDR3 spans 15 residues. Germline CDR1 is SGHRS and CDR2 is YFSETQ. V was pared by 5 bases and J by 7 bases, with 10 bases of the junction left unmatched. CDR3 nucleotides: TGCGCCAGCAGTCCTCCGGGCCTAGCGGGCGGGGAGCTGTTTTTT. Residues: CASSPPGLAGGELFF.

This clone has just one count. V usage is TRBV28 and J usage is TRBJ2-3; D possibly matches TRBD1 or TRBD2 (6 bases each). V was cut by 8 bases and J by 6 bases, with 27 bases left in between. This CDR3 has 17 amino acids. CDR1 is MDHEN and CDR2 is SYDVKM in the germline V gene. DNA of the CDR3: TGTGCCAGCGCCAAATGGGGGGCGAGGCGGGATTCGGATACGCAGTATTTT. It translates to CASAKWGARRDSDTQYF. Together with reference TRBV28 and TRBJ2-3, the CDR3 gives the full variable domain: DVKVTQSSRYLVKRTGEKVFLECVQDMDHENMFWYRQDPGLGLRLIYFSYDVKMKEKGDIPEGYSVSREKKERFSLILESASTNQTSMYLCASAKWGARRDSDTQYFGPGTRLTVL.

CDR3 amino acids: CASSLDQGADNTGELFF. CDR3 nucleotide sequence: TGTGCCAGCAGCTTAGATCAGGGGGCGGATAACACCGGGGAGCTGTTTTTT. This chain links TRBV11-2 with TRBJ2-2; 8 bases map to TRBD1. The length of the CDR3 is 17 residues. Germline V gene data show CDR1 as SGHAT and CDR2 as FQNNGV. V shed 0 bases, J shed 2 bases, and the junction held 5 bases outside the gene matches. Drawing the rest from reference TRBV11-2 and TRBJ2-2, the complete variable domain is EAGVAQSPRYKIIEKRQSVAFWCNPISGHATLYWYQQILGQGPKLLIQFQNNGVVDDSQLPKDRFSAERLKGVDSTLKIQPAKLEDSAVYLCASSLDQGADNTGELFFGEGSRLTVL.

Only a few counts were recorded for this clone. The chain uses TRBV7-5 and TRBJ2-7; TRBD2 reflects the table's D call only, with no check against the DNA. TRBV7-5 is noted as a pseudogene. The CDR3 is 11 amino acids. CDR3 protein: CVRSLRGEQYF. As DNA, the CDR3 is TGTGTCAGAAGCTTACGGGGCGAGCAGTACTTC.

The J gene is TRBJ2-4, the V gene TRBV6-5, with D perhaps being TRBD1 or TRBD2 (6 bases each). The CDR3 is 14 amino acids. Germline CDR1 MNHEY, CDR2 SVGAGI. V was clipped by 5 bases and J by 7 bases, with 15 bases between them. Here the CDR3 DNA reads TGTGCCAGCAGTCCGGGGGCAAGTAGGAACATTCAGTACTTC. This encodes CASSPGASRNIQYF.